The rows below give T cell receptor beta chains drawn from one sample of a study of cytomegalovirus exposure and HLA in healthy donors. Repertoires were generated with immunoSEQ multiplex PCR, while TCRdb's copy carries only in-frame clones and drops some. The sample has some 180,000 clones, roughly three quarters seen once. Sequencing was performed on PBMCs. The source of these receptors is a woman aged 30 to 39 in good health and CMV-seronegative. Each CDR3 is given with its conserved first and last residue. The D gene is left open where the match is weak. Expanded clones are given a class, and other clones once, few, many or no size at all.

cdr3_length: 14
j_call: TRBJ2-7
d_call: NA
v_call: TRBV6-1
clone_size: NA
cdr3_nt: TGTGCCAGCAGAAGAGCAACAGAGACCTACGAGCAGTACTTC
cdr3_aa: CASRRATETYEQYF

cdr3_length: 16
j_call: TRBJ2-3
d_call: TRBD2
v_call: TRBV19
clone_size: few
cdr3_nt: TGTGCCAGTAGTATTATGGGACTAGCGAACACAGATACGCAGTATTTT
cdr3_aa: CASSIMGLANTDTQYF

cdr3_length: 15
j_call: TRBJ1-6
d_call: TRBD1
v_call: TRBV2
clone_size: few
cdr3_nt: TGTGCCAGCAGTGAGGTTAGGGGGCCTAGGTCACCCCTCCACTTT
cdr3_aa: CASSEVRGPRSPLHF

cdr3_length: 18
j_call: TRBJ2-3
d_call: TRBD2
v_call: TRBV5-1
clone_size: once
cdr3_nt: TGCGCCAGCAGCCCTCGGGCTAGCGGGGGGGCTGGCACAGATACGCAGTATTTT
cdr3_aa: CASSPRASGGAGTDTQYF

cdr3_length: 14
j_call: TRBJ2-2
d_call: NA
v_call: TRBV29-1
clone_size: NA
cdr3_nt: TGCAGCGGTGTTGCTAAAACGAACACCGGGGAGCTGTTTTTT
cdr3_aa: CSGVAKTNTGELFF

cdr3_length: 12
j_call: TRBJ2-7
d_call: NA
v_call: TRBV5-1
clone_size: NA
cdr3_nt: TGCGCCAGCAGCCGGCGGGCCTACGAGCAGTACTTC
cdr3_aa: CASSRRAYEQYF

cdr3_length: 15
j_call: TRBJ1-5
d_call: NA
v_call: TRBV29-1
clone_size: NA
cdr3_nt: TGCAGCGTTGCGTTCAGGGGACGAGGGAATCAGCCCCAGCATTTT
cdr3_aa: CSVAFRGRGNQPQHF

cdr3_length: 12
j_call: TRBJ1-2
d_call: NA
v_call: TRBV7-9
clone_size: NA
cdr3_nt: TGTGCCAGCAGTCTTGAGCGCTATGGCTACACCTTC
cdr3_aa: CASSLERYGYTF

cdr3_length: 13
j_call: TRBJ2-3
d_call: NA
v_call: TRBV19
clone_size: NA
cdr3_nt: TGTGCCAGTAGTATCCCCCCTACAGATACGCAGTATTTT
cdr3_aa: CASSIPPTDTQYF

cdr3_length: 16
j_call: TRBJ2-2
d_call: TRBD1
v_call: TRBV5-4
clone_size: NA
cdr3_nt: TGTGCCAGCAGCTTGGGACAGGGGGCAAACACCGGGGAGCTGTTTTTT
cdr3_aa: CASSLGQGANTGELFF

cdr3_length: 15
j_call: TRBJ2-3
d_call: NA
v_call: TRBV18
clone_size: many
cdr3_nt: TGTGCCAGCTCACCACCGCAGGGCCGGACAGATACGCAGTATTTT
cdr3_aa: CASSPPQGRTDTQYF

cdr3_length: 14
j_call: TRBJ2-7
d_call: NA
v_call: TRBV7-2
clone_size: NA
cdr3_nt: TGTGCCAGCAGCTTAGCGGGGGGAGGCTACGAGCAGTACTTC
cdr3_aa: CASSLAGGGYEQYF

cdr3_length: 17
j_call: TRBJ1-5
d_call: NA
v_call: TRBV4-1
clone_size: few
cdr3_nt: TGCGCCAGCAGCCAAGTTCGGGGGGCAGTGGGGGATCAGCCCCAGCATTTT
cdr3_aa: CASSQVRGAVGDQPQHF

cdr3_length: 13
j_call: TRBJ1-2
d_call: NA
v_call: TRBV5-4
clone_size: NA
cdr3_nt: TGTGCCAGCAGCGTACAGGGAAACTATGGCTACACCTTC
cdr3_aa: CASSVQGNYGYTF

cdr3_length: 13
j_call: TRBJ1-5
d_call: NA
v_call: TRBV19
clone_size: few
cdr3_nt: TGTGCCAGTAGCGATTCCAGGGGTCAGCCCCAGCATTTT
cdr3_aa: CASSDSRGQPQHF

cdr3_length: 13
j_call: TRBJ1-5
d_call: NA
v_call: TRBV30
clone_size: NA
cdr3_nt: TGTGCCTGGAGCCGGAGCCCCAATCAGCCCCAGCATTTT
cdr3_aa: CAWSRSPNQPQHF

cdr3_length: 13
j_call: TRBJ1-2
d_call: TRBD1
v_call: TRBV6-1
clone_size: NA
cdr3_nt: TGTGCCAGCAGTGGCGACAGGGGCTATGGCTACACCTTC
cdr3_aa: CASSGDRGYGYTF

cdr3_length: 17
j_call: TRBJ2-7
d_call: TRBD1
v_call: TRBV9
clone_size: NA
cdr3_nt: TGTGCCAGCAGCGCCCCCTCCGGGACAGGGACCTCCTACGAGCAGTACTTC
cdr3_aa: CASSAPSGTGTSYEQYF

cdr3_length: 12
j_call: TRBJ2-1
d_call: NA
v_call: TRBV30
clone_size: NA
cdr3_nt: TGTGCCTGGAGTCAGACTAACAATGAGCAGTTCTTC
cdr3_aa: CAWSQTNNEQFF

cdr3_length: 14
j_call: TRBJ1-3
d_call: TRBD1
v_call: TRBV5-1
clone_size: NA
cdr3_nt: TGCGCCAGCAGCAAGGGGGCGGCTGGAAACACCATATATTTT
cdr3_aa: CASSKGAAGNTIYF

cdr3_length: 14
j_call: TRBJ2-1
d_call: TRBD2
v_call: TRBV30
clone_size: NA
cdr3_nt: TGTGCCTGGAGTGTACTAGCGGGAGTGAATGAGCAGTTCTTC
cdr3_aa: CAWSVLAGVNEQFF

cdr3_length: 15
j_call: TRBJ2-7
d_call: NA
v_call: TRBV7-2
clone_size: NA
cdr3_nt: TGTGCCAGCAGCTTAGTCAGCGCGGGAACATACGAGCAGTACTTC
cdr3_aa: CASSLVSAGTYEQYF

cdr3_length: 16
j_call: TRBJ1-5
d_call: TRBD1
v_call: TRBV2
clone_size: NA
cdr3_nt: TGTGCCAGCAGTGAATGGGGACAGGGGAGCAATCAGCCCCAGCATTTT
cdr3_aa: CASSEWGQGSNQPQHF

cdr3_length: 15
j_call: TRBJ2-1
d_call: NA
v_call: TRBV29-1
clone_size: NA
cdr3_nt: TGCAGCGTTGAAGTGTCAGGGTTATCCTACAATGAGCAGTTCTTC
cdr3_aa: CSVEVSGLSYNEQFF

cdr3_length: 12
j_call: TRBJ2-7
d_call: NA
v_call: TRBV18
clone_size: NA
cdr3_nt: TGTGCCAGCTCACCGGACACCTACGAGCAGTACTTC
cdr3_aa: CASSPDTYEQYF

cdr3_length: 15
j_call: TRBJ1-1
d_call: NA
v_call: TRBV5-3
clone_size: NA
cdr3_nt: TGTGCCAGAAGCCCACAGCAGGGCCTGAACACTGAAGCTTTCTTT
cdr3_aa: CARSPQQGLNTEAFF

cdr3_length: 16
j_call: TRBJ2-5
d_call: TRBD2
v_call: TRBV7-2
clone_size: NA
cdr3_nt: TGTGCCAGCAGCCTGCAACTAGCGGGGGGGCTAGAGACCCAGTACTTC
cdr3_aa: CASSLQLAGGLETQYF

cdr3_length: 20
j_call: TRBJ2-7
d_call: TRBD2
v_call: TRBV5-4
clone_size: NA
cdr3_nt: TGTGCCAGCAGCTTAACTAACGGACTAGCGGGAGGGCGGTACGGATACGAGCAGTACTTC
cdr3_aa: CASSLTNGLAGGRYGYEQYF

cdr3_length: 15
j_call: TRBJ1-5
d_call: NA
v_call: TRBV6-5
clone_size: NA
cdr3_nt: TGTGCCAGCAGTTACTCTCAAGTGAGGGAACAGCCCCAGCATTTT
cdr3_aa: CASSYSQVREQPQHF

cdr3_length: 15
j_call: TRBJ1-1
d_call: TRBD1
v_call: TRBV5-4
clone_size: few
cdr3_nt: TGTGCCAGCAGCTTCGAGGGACAGAGGAACACTGAAGCTTTCTTT
cdr3_aa: CASSFEGQRNTEAFF

cdr3_length: 12
j_call: TRBJ1-1
d_call: NA
v_call: TRBV10-1
clone_size: NA
cdr3_nt: TGCGCCAGTGCCGGGAGTACAACTGAAGCTTTCTTT
cdr3_aa: CASAGSTTEAFF

cdr3_length: 14
j_call: TRBJ2-5
d_call: NA
v_call: TRBV10-1
clone_size: NA
cdr3_nt: TGCGCCAGCAGTGCGGGGGGCTTAGAAGAGACCCAGTACTTC
cdr3_aa: CASSAGGLEETQYF

cdr3_length: 15
j_call: TRBJ1-2
d_call: NA
v_call: TRBV2
clone_size: NA
cdr3_nt: TGTGCCAGCAGGCAGGCCGATATATATAACTATGGCTACACCTTC
cdr3_aa: CASRQADIYNYGYTF

cdr3_length: 17
j_call: TRBJ2-3
d_call: TRBD2
v_call: TRBV5-4
clone_size: NA
cdr3_nt: TGTGCCAGCAGCGTCGGACTAGCGGGGGCCCGCACAGATACGCAGTATTTT
cdr3_aa: CASSVGLAGARTDTQYF

cdr3_length: 14
j_call: TRBJ1-2
d_call: TRBD1
v_call: TRBV30
clone_size: NA
cdr3_nt: TGTGCCTGGACCCCCGGGACAGGGTTGGATGGCTACACCTTC
cdr3_aa: CAWTPGTGLDGYTF

cdr3_length: 16
j_call: TRBJ1-2
d_call: NA
v_call: TRBV14
clone_size: NA
cdr3_nt: TGTGCCAGCAGCCAATTCCCGGACGGGATGCCCTATGGCTACACCTTC
cdr3_aa: CASSQFPDGMPYGYTF

cdr3_length: 12
j_call: TRBJ2-7
d_call: NA
v_call: TRBV6-6
clone_size: NA
cdr3_nt: TGTGCCAGCAGTTCCCTGACTTACGAGCAGTACTTC
cdr3_aa: CASSSLTYEQYF

cdr3_length: 20
j_call: TRBJ2-3
d_call: NA
v_call: TRBV5-1
clone_size: NA
cdr3_nt: TGCGCCAGCAGCTCAACAGGCCTTGCTTCATACGGTGATAGCACAGATACGCAGTATTTT
cdr3_aa: CASSSTGLASYGDSTDTQYF

cdr3_length: 14
j_call: TRBJ1-2
d_call: NA
v_call: TRBV5-1
clone_size: NA
cdr3_nt: TGCGCCAGCAGCTTGGCCGCGGGAAGCGATGGCTACACCTTC
cdr3_aa: CASSLAAGSDGYTF

cdr3_length: 16
j_call: TRBJ2-3
d_call: TRBD2
v_call: TRBV7-2
clone_size: NA
cdr3_nt: TGTGCCAGCAGCTTAGGTAGCGGGAGGACCACAGATACGCAGTATTTT
cdr3_aa: CASSLGSGRTTDTQYF

cdr3_length: 15
j_call: TRBJ1-2
d_call: NA
v_call: TRBV30
clone_size: NA
cdr3_nt: TGTGCCTGGAGAACGTTCCCCGGGATGGACTATGGCTACACCTTC
cdr3_aa: CAWRTFPGMDYGYTF

cdr3_length: 15
j_call: TRBJ2-1
d_call: TRBD2
v_call: TRBV5-1
clone_size: NA
cdr3_nt: TGCGCCAGCAGTCCCCCCAGCGGGGGCCCCAATGAGCAGTTCTTC
cdr3_aa: CASSPPSGGPNEQFF

cdr3_length: 13
j_call: TRBJ2-7
d_call: NA
v_call: TRBV4-1
clone_size: NA
cdr3_nt: TGCGCCAGCAGCCTCGCTAGCGCTTACGAGCAGTACTTC
cdr3_aa: CASSLASAYEQYF

cdr3_length: 15
j_call: TRBJ2-1
d_call: TRBD1
v_call: TRBV9
clone_size: NA
cdr3_nt: TGTGCCAGCAGCGTAGGGCAGGGGGCTTACAATGAGCAGTTCTTC
cdr3_aa: CASSVGQGAYNEQFF

cdr3_length: 15
j_call: TRBJ2-3
d_call: NA
v_call: TRBV5-1
clone_size: NA
cdr3_nt: TGCGCCAGCAGCTTGAAACAGCACCTCACAGATACGCAGTATTTT
cdr3_aa: CASSLKQHLTDTQYF

cdr3_length: 13
j_call: TRBJ2-7
d_call: NA
v_call: TRBV18
clone_size: NA
cdr3_nt: TGTGCCAGCTCACCAACGGGAGTGGGAGAGCAGTACTTC
cdr3_aa: CASSPTGVGEQYF